Reported below is one T cell receptor beta chain. This specimen belongs to a study of CD8+ T cells in alopecia areata. Reverse transcribed after extraction, RNA yielded cDNA as the sequencing template. Profiled with immunoSEQ multiplex PCR; TCRdb holds only in-frame clones, not every one. The data show more than 200,000 clones, over 60% seen once. V was trimmed by 0 bases and J by 0 bases, leaving 17 bases between them. The germline V gene has CDR1 SQVTM and CDR2 ANQGSEA. This CDR3 has 17 amino acids. Sample treatment: oral pan-JAK inhibitor, 5-10 mg twice daily. The specimen comprised CD4+ T cells sorted from blood, sampled around week 42, from a patient treated with tofacitinib. The chain links TRBV29-1 to TRBJ1-1; D remains unclear. The sequence was collected from a human donor with alopecia areata. For the CDR3, the DNA is TGCAGCGTTGAAGATTTTCCCACTTGGAGTTTGAACACTGAAGCTTTCTTT. As protein: CSVEDFPTWSLNTEAFF.